One T cell receptor beta chain is described in this entry. Its antigen is not identified. Primers: 60 Vbeta forward and 13 Jbeta reverse. Sequencing used immunoSEQ multiplex PCR; TCRdb keeps in-frame clones, though not all of them. The sample has about 120,000 clones; around 80% are singletons. The sample is drawn from a study of cytomegalovirus exposure and HLA in healthy donors. Study-wide results and caveats: The listing of 150 to 200 TCR beta chains classed them as cytomegalovirus-associated. On later analysis, the bulk of CMV-associated TCR beta chains appeared to be HLA-restricted. Rare TCR sequences predominated, though certain public TCRs were found in many donors.

J gave up 1 base and V 10 bases, and 10 bases lay outside the gene matches. The CDR3 extends over 15 amino acids. Germline CDR1 MNHNS, CDR2 SASEGT. The sample consisted of PBMCs. The gene calls are TRBV6-1 and TRBJ1-1; 9 bases are shared with TRBD1. The receptor's source is a man younger than 30 in good health and CMV-seronegative. The CDR3 loop reads CATRTGEVGNTEAFF. The CDR3 bases are TGTGCCACAAGGACAGGGGAGGTGGGGAACACTGAAGCTTTCTTT.